The sequence of this T cell receptor (beta chain) was determined in a study of cytomegalovirus exposure and HLA in healthy donors. About this clone: No antigen is known for it.

Points from the study as a whole: Cytomegalovirus association was listed for roughly 160 TCR beta chains.

Sequenced by immunoSEQ multiplex PCR; TCRdb stores in-frame clones only, minus some. The sample yields roughly 250,000 clones, approximately 83% seen once. Specimen: PBMCs. The TCR was taken from a woman under 40 in good health and CMV-seropositive.

The CDR3 loop is CASSLLQGPPDTQYF. The CDR3 coding sequence is TGTGCCAGCAGTTTACTCCAGGGTCCCCCAGATACGCAGTATTTT. V gene TRBV27 combines with J gene TRBJ2-3; D perhaps matches TRBD1 (5 bases). The V end lost 2 bases, the J end lost 4 bases, and 13 bases lay between the germline ends. Per germline, CDR1 MNHEY and CDR2 SMNVEV (reference sequence). The CDR3 runs to 15 residues.